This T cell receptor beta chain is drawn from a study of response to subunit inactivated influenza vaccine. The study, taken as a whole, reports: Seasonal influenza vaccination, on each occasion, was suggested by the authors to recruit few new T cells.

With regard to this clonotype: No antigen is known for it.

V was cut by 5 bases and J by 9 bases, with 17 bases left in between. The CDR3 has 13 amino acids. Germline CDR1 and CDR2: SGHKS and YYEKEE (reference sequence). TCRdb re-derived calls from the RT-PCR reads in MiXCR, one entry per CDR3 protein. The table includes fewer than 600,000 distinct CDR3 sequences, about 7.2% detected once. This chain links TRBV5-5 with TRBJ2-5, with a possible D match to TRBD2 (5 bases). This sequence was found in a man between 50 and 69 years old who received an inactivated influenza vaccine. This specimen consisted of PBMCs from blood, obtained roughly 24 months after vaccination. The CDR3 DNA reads TGTGCCAGCAGATATGAAGAGCGGAGGTCCCAGTACTTC. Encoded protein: CASRYEERRSQYF.